This record looks at one TCR beta chain sequence and its context. Per germline, CDR1 SGHVS and CDR2 FQNEAQ. The V end was cut by 1 base, the J end by 0 bases, with 10 bases between. CDR3 size: 16 residues. TCRdb's table, derived via immunoSEQ multiplex PCR, lists solely in-frame clones and lacks some. This table has approximately 300,000 clones, more than 85% appearing once. This record comes from a study of blood T cell repertoires in COVID-19. The overall study: T cells, B-cell-depleted T cells, or PBMCs provided the cDNA or gDNA that served as material.

The receptor comes from a woman aged 25 to 45 who had recovered from COVID-19. The rearrangement joins TRBV7-8 to TRBJ2-1, with D perhaps TRBD2 (5 bases). Material: PBMCs or T cells enriched from blood (not recorded which). Here the CDR3 reads CASSLEGGSSYNEQFF. The CDR3 DNA is TGTGCCAGCAGCTTAGAAGGTGGGAGCTCCTACAATGAGCAGTTCTTC.